A single sample is the source of the 28 T cell receptor beta chains below, sequenced in a study of cytomegalovirus exposure and HLA in healthy donors. The PCR made use of 60 Vbeta and 13 Jbeta primers. The method was immunoSEQ multiplex PCR; TCRdb's version includes in-frame clones alone and lacks a portion of them. Of 65,000 to 90,000 clones listed, about four fifths are singletons. Sequencing was performed on PBMCs. These TCRs come from a woman aged 40 to 49 in good health and CMV-seropositive.

The rearrangement uses TRBV28 and TRBJ1-5; no reliable D call. The germline gives CDR1 MDHEN, CDR2 SYDVKM. V gave up 4 bases and J gave up 4 bases, with 17 bases separating them. The CDR3 consists of 16 residues. CDR3 loop: CASSSVGFPGNQPQHF. CDR3 sequence (DNA): TGTGCCAGCAGTTCGGTTGGATTCCCCGGGAATCAGCCCCAGCATTTT.

This clone was counted only a few times. One end of the junction varies from germline; a read error may be responsible. The chain couples TRBV2 to TRBJ2-1; tentatively, D is TRBD1 (6 bases). CDR1 is SNHLY and CDR2 is FYNNEI in the germline V gene. The CDR3 has 14 residues. CDR3 loop: CASSSDSSSNEQFF. The CDR3 DNA sequence: TGTGCCAGCAGTTCGGACAGCTCCTCCAATGAGCAGTTCTTC. Full variable domain (rest looked up from reference TRBV2 and TRBJ2-1): EPEVTQTPSHQVTQMGQEVILRCVPISNHLYFYWYRQILGQKVEFLVSFYNNEISEKSEIFDDQFSVERPDGSNFTLKIRSTKLEDSAMYFCASSSDSSSNEQFFGPGTRLTVL.

The chain combines TRBV9 with TRBJ1-5; a possible D gene is TRBD1 (5 bases). V was pared by 4 bases and J by 7 bases, with 18 bases between. This CDR3 comprises 15 residues. Germline V gene sequence: CDR1 SGDLS, CDR2 YYNGEE. CDR3 amino acids: CASSPDGQGWQPQHF. In DNA, the CDR3 is TGTGCCAGCAGCCCGGACGGGCAGGGTTGGCAGCCCCAGCATTTT. Full variable domain (remainder filled in from reference TRBV9 and TRBJ1-5): DSGVTQTPKHLITATGQRVTLRCSPRSGDLSVYWYQQSLDQGLQFLIQYYNGEERAKGNILERFSAQQFPDLHSELNLSSLELGDSALYFCASSPDGQGWQPQHFGDGTRLSIL.

The rearrangement links TRBV18 to TRBJ2-1, with unresolved D. Germline V gene lookup returns CDR1 KGHSH and CDR2 LQKENI. The CDR3 consists of 12 residues. Between the trimmed V and J ends, which lost 5 bases and 7 bases, there was a span of 9 bases. The CDR3 DNA is TGTGCCAGCTCATCCTCCGGGAATGAGCAGTTCTTC. This sequence encodes CASSSSGNEQFF.

The rearrangement joins TRBV18 to TRBJ2-5, with a weak D call TRBD1 (6 bases). The CDR3 is made up of 13 amino acids. Germline CDR1 is KGHSH and CDR2 is LQKENI. V was trimmed by 3 bases and J by 7 bases, leaving 12 bases between them. CDR3 sequence: CASSPTGPGTQYF. CDR3 DNA: TGTGCCAGCTCACCTACAGGGCCGGGGACCCAGTACTTC.

The J gene is TRBJ2-1, the V gene TRBV28, with 7 bases that match TRBD1. The CDR3 extends over 14 amino acids. V was clipped by 6 bases and J by 6 bases; unmatched bases: 8. Germline V lookup: CDR1 MDHEN, CDR2 SYDVKM. This CDR3 reads CASSRQGVGNEQFF. CDR3 in DNA: TGTGCCAGCAGCCGGCAGGGGGTAGGCAATGAGCAGTTCTTC.

The genes are TRBV7-9 and TRBJ2-1; 8 bases match TRBD2. V trimming: 5 bases; J trimming: 4 bases; junction bases outside the gene matches: 7. The CDR3 covers 15 residues. Germline V gene lookup returns CDR1 SEHNR and CDR2 FQNEAQ (reference sequence). The CDR3, as DNA: TGTGCCAGCAGCCTCGGCGGGGGGTTATACAATGAGCAGTTCTTC. Residues: CASSLGGGLYNEQFF.

The chain joins TRBV7-6 to TRBJ1-2; D is possibly TRBD1 (5 bases). V lost 3 bases and J 5 bases, leaving 10 bases between the germline ends. CDR1 SGHVS and CDR2 FNYEAQ come from the germline V gene. The CDR3 runs to 13 residues. CDR3 in amino acids: CASSFGGFYGYTF. The CDR3 DNA reads as TGTGCCAGCAGCTTCGGGGGTTTTTATGGCTACACCTTC.

The J gene is TRBJ2-2, the V gene TRBV4-1; possible D gene TRBD1, 6 bases. Trimming stripped 1 base from V and 2 bases from J, with 8 bases between. From germline, CDR1 is MGHRA and CDR2 YSYEKL. CDR3 length: 15 residues. CDR3 residues: CASSQGQENTGELFF. In nucleotides, the CDR3 is TGCGCCAGCAGCCAAGGACAGGAAAACACCGGGGAGCTGTTTTTT.

CDR3 region: CAIQPGTGDSTDTQYF. The CDR3 coding sequence is TGTGCCATTCAACCCGGGACAGGGGATAGCACAGATACGCAGTATTTT. This sequence joins TRBV15 and TRBJ2-3; TRBD1 matches at 10 bases. The CDR3 loop spans 16 amino acids. V trimming: 10 bases; J trimming: 0 bases; junction bases outside the gene matches: 10. Germline loops: CDR1 LNHNV, CDR2 YYDKDF (reference sequence).

The CDR3 DNA sequence: TGCGCCAGCAGCCCCCCAGGGGACACTGAAGCTTTCTTT. Translated: CASSPPGDTEAFF. This chain connects TRBV10-1 to TRBJ1-1, with D possibly TRBD1 on 6 matching bases. The V end was cut by 6 bases, the J end by 3 bases, with 11 bases between. The CDR3 extends over 13 amino acids. Germline assignment: CDR1 WNHNN and CDR2 SYGVQD (reference sequence).

The gene calls are TRBV27 and TRBJ2-1, with 10 bases that match TRBD2. J was trimmed by 3 bases and V by 2 bases; bases with no gene match: 4. Germline values: CDR1 MNHEY, CDR2 SMNVEV (reference sequence). The CDR3 has 16 residues. CDR3 protein: CASSLASGGLYNEQFF. The DNA of the CDR3 is TGTGCCAGCAGTTTAGCTAGCGGGGGCCTCTACAATGAGCAGTTCTTC.

The rearrangement uses TRBV6-5 and TRBJ1-2; D may be TRBD1 (6 bases). V lost 6 bases and J 1 base, leaving 9 bases between the germline ends. Per germline, CDR1 MNHEY and CDR2 SVGAGI. The CDR3 is 13 amino acids. This chain's CDR3 is CASSGTLNYGYTF. The CDR3 bases are TGTGCCAGCAGCGGGACACTTAACTATGGCTACACCTTC.

The chain is built from TRBV5-4 and TRBJ2-1; 8 bases align to TRBD2. The CDR3 runs to 16 residues. V shed 4 bases, J shed 3 bases, and the junction held 9 bases outside the gene matches. Germline V gives CDR1 SGHNT, CDR2 YYREEE (reference sequence). CDR3 amino acids: CASSTNSGTDYNEQFF. The CDR3 DNA reads TGTGCCAGCAGCACTAATAGCGGGACTGACTACAATGAGCAGTTCTTC.

This sequence joins TRBV11-2 and TRBJ2-5; 15 positions agree with TRBD2. This CDR3 contains 17 residues. Per the germline V gene, CDR1 is SGHAT and CDR2 is FQNNGV. V shed 3 bases, J shed 1 base, and the junction held 3 bases outside the gene matches. CDR3 sequence reads: CASSLGLAGGFQETQYF. The CDR3 nucleotides are TGTGCCAGCAGCTTGGGACTAGCGGGGGGCTTCCAAGAGACCCAGTACTTC.

The chain combines TRBV7-9 with TRBJ2-3, with 7 bases aligning to TRBD1. The CDR3 is 12 residues long. Unmatched junction bases numbered 3, after V lost 5 bases and J lost 7 bases. The germline V gene encodes CDR1 SEHNR and CDR2 FQNEAQ (reference sequence). The CDR3 DNA is TGTGCCAGCAGCGAGACAGGGAATACGCAGTATTTT. Its protein product is CASSETGNTQYF.

Only a few counts were recorded for this clone. The V and J genes are TRBV19 and TRBJ1-2, with D possibly matching TRBD1 (6 bases). Germline CDR1 LNHDA, CDR2 SQIVND (reference sequence). The CDR3 runs 15 residues. V lost 0 bases to trimming and J lost 6 bases, with 14 bases between them. In DNA form, the CDR3 reads TGTGCCAGTAGTATAGATATCAGGGGTTTCGATGGCTACACCTTC. It translates to CASSIDIRGFDGYTF.

This chain uses TRBV7-3 with TRBJ1-1; D not certain. The length of the CDR3 is 14 residues. Germline CDR1 and CDR2: SGHTA and FQGTGA. V lost 2 bases to trimming and J lost 2 bases, with 9 bases between them. The CDR3 DNA reads as TGTGCCAGCAGCTTACGAGGGAGAAACACTGAAGCTTTCTTT. It is translated as CASSLRGRNTEAFF.

Only a few counts were recorded for this clone. The chain employs TRBV25-1 and TRBJ2-2, with TRBD2 identical over 7 bases. V shed 3 bases, J shed 6 bases, and the junction held 4 bases outside the gene matches. The CDR3 runs to 14 residues. Germline CDR1 reads MGHDK; CDR2 reads SYGVNS. The CDR3 loop reads CASSDDGRAGELFF. The CDR3 nucleotides are TGTGCCAGCAGTGATGATGGGAGGGCCGGGGAGCTGTTTTTT.

This clone was detected only a few times. The genes are TRBV5-4 and TRBJ1-1; TRBD1 is a possible D gene (5 bases). CDR3 length: 14 residues. Deletions cut 0 bases from V and 0 bases from J, with 6 bases between. CDR1 SGHNT and CDR2 YYREEE come from the germline V gene (reference sequence). Here the CDR3 DNA reads TGTGCCAGCAGCTTGGTAGGGGTGAACACTGAAGCTTTCTTT. The encoded protein is CASSLVGVNTEAFF.

Concerning this clone itself: Compared with germline, one end of the junction differs, possibly owing to a read error. The genes are TRBV6-5 and TRBJ1-4; 7 positions match TRBD1. The length of the CDR3 is 14 residues. Germline V gives CDR1 MNHEY, CDR2 SVGAGI. The CDR3 DNA reads as TGTGCCAGCAGTCGAATAGGACAGGCTGAAAAACTGCTTTTT. Its translation: CASSRIGQAEKLLF.

The chain carries TRBV28 and TRBJ2-1; tentative D call: TRBD1 (6 bases). Trimming shortened V by 6 bases and J by 2 bases, and 17 bases separated the two germline ends. This CDR3 is built from 16 residues. In germline, CDR1 is MDHEN, CDR2 SYDVKM. CDR3 DNA: TGTGCCAGCAGGGGACAAGCCCTTCTAACCTACAATGAGCAGTTCTTC. Residues: CASRGQALLTYNEQFF.

The rearrangement joins TRBV5-6 to TRBJ2-7; 8 nucleotides match TRBD1. In germline, CDR1 is SGHDT, CDR2 YYEEEE. The V and J ends lost 4 bases and 0 bases, in that order; junction bases with no gene match: 3. CDR3 length equals 14 residues. CDR3 bases: TGTGCCAGCAGCCCGGGACAGGTCTCCTACGAGCAGTACTTC. Translating gives CASSPGQVSYEQYF.

V is TRBV5-1 and J is TRBJ2-3; 9 bases align to TRBD2. CDR1 is SGHRS and CDR2 is YFSETQ in the germline V gene. This CDR3 has 14 residues. The V gene end was trimmed by 5 bases and the J gene end by 0 bases; junction bases not matched to a gene: 1. The CDR3 DNA reads as TGCGCCAGCAGTGCGGGGGGGAGCACAGATACGCAGTATTTT. It yields the protein CASSAGGSTDTQYF.

The gene calls are TRBV6-1 and TRBJ1-5; D is uncertain. Per the germline V gene, CDR1 is MNHNS and CDR2 is SASEGT. Trimming cost V 5 bases and J 2 bases, with 4 bases left between them. The CDR3 runs 12 residues. The CDR3 loop reads CASSQGNQPQHF. The CDR3 DNA follows: TGTGCCAGCAGTCAGGGCAATCAGCCCCAGCATTTT.

This clone was observed a few times. V gene TRBV10-3 combines with J gene TRBJ2-3, with 9 nucleotides matching TRBD2. Trimming cost V 0 bases and J 2 bases; bases outside gene matches: 6. CDR3 length: 17 residues. Germline CDR1 ENHRY, CDR2 SYGVKD. This CDR3 reads CAISESGRGGVTDTQYF. The CDR3 DNA reads as TGTGCCATCAGTGAGTCCGGGCGGGGGGGCGTCACAGATACGCAGTATTTT.

The chain links TRBV19 to TRBJ1-4; weak D call: TRBD1 (5 bases). V lost 3 bases and J 8 bases, leaving 16 bases between the germline ends. This CDR3 spans 15 amino acids. CDR1 and CDR2 (germline): LNHDA, SQIVND (reference sequence). The CDR3 DNA reads TGTGCCAGTAGTATCCCCTCCGGGGGGTGGGAAAAACTGTTTTTT. This sequence encodes CASSIPSGGWEKLFF.

J is TRBJ1-5 and V is TRBV5-5, with TRBD1 matching 8 bases. The J segment lost 3 bases and the V segment lost 4 bases, leaving 3 bases of the junction unmatched. The CDR3 totals 14 residues. Germline V CDR1 and CDR2: SGHKS, YYEKEE (reference sequence). CDR3 sequence: CASSRTGFNQPQHF. The CDR3 nucleotides are TGTGCCAGCAGCCGGACAGGGTTCAATCAGCCCCAGCATTTT.